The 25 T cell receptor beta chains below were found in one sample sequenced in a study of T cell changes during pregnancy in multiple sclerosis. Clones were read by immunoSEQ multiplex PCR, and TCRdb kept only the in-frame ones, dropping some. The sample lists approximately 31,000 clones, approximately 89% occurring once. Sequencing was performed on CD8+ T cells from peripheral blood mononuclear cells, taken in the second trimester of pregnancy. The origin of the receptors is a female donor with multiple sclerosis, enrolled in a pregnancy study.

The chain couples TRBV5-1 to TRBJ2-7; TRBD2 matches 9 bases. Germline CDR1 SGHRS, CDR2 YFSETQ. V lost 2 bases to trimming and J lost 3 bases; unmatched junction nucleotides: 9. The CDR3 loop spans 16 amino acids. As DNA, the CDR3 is TGCGCCAGCAGCTTTGGTCGGGCTAGCGGGAACTACGAGCAGTACTTC. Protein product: CASSFGRASGNYEQYF.

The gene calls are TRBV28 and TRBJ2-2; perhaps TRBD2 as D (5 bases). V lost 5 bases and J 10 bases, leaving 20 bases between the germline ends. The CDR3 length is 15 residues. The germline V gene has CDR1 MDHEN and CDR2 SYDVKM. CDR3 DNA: TGTGCCAGCAGTATCCCTGGGAGCTCCCTAGAGGAGCTGTTTTTT. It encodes CASSIPGSSLEELFF.

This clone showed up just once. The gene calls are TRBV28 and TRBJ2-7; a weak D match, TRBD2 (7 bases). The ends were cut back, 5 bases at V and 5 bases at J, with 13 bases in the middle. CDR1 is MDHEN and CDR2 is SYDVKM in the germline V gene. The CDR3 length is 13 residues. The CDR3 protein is CASSPGGTNEQYF. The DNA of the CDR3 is TGTGCCAGCAGTCCCGGGGGGACAAACGAGCAGTACTTC.

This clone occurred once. The CDR3 reads CASSGWPRGQETQYF. The CDR3 DNA reads TGTGCCAGCAGTGGATGGCCCAGGGGCCAAGAGACCCAGTACTTC. This chain joins TRBV6-1 and TRBJ2-5; TRBD1 might be the D (6 bases). The germline V gene encodes CDR1 MNHNS and CDR2 SASEGT. CDR3 length: 15 amino acids. Trimming stripped 4 bases from V and 1 base from J, with 13 bases between.

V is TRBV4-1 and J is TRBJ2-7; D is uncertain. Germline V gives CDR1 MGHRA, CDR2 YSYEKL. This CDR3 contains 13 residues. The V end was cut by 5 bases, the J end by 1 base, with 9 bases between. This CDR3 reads CASSIYSSYEQYF. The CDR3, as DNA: TGCGCCAGCAGCATTTACTCTTCCTACGAGCAGTACTTC.

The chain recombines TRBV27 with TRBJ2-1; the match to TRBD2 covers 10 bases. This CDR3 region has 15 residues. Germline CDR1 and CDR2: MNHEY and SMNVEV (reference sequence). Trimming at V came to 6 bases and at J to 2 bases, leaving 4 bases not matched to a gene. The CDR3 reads CASSPSGRAYNEQFF. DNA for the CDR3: TGTGCCAGCAGCCCAAGCGGGAGGGCCTACAATGAGCAGTTCTTC.

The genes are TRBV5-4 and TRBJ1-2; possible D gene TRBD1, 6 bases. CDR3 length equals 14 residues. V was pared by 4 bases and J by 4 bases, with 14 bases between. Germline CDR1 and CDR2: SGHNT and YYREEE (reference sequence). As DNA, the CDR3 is TGTGCCAGCAGCGCAACAGGGCAAGGCTATGGCTACACCTTC. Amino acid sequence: CASSATGQGYGYTF.

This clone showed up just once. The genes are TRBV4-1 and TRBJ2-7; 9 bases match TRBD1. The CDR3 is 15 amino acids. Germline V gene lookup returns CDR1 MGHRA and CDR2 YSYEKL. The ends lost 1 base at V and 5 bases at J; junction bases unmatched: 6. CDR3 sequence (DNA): TGCGCCAGCAGCCAAGTTCCGGGACAGGGCCACGAGCAGTACTTC. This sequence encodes CASSQVPGQGHEQYF.

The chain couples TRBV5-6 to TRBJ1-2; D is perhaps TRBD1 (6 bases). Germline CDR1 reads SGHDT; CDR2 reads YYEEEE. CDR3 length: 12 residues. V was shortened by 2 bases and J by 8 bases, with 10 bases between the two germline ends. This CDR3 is CASSFSGTGYTF. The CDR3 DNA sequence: TGTGCCAGCAGCTTTTCAGGGACAGGCTACACCTTC. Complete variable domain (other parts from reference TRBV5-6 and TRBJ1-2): DAGVTQSPTHLIKTRGQQVTLRCSPKSGHDTVSWYQQALGQGPQFIFQYYEEEERQRGNFPDRFSGHQFPNYSSELNVNALLLGDSALYLCASSFSGTGYTFGSGTRLTVV.

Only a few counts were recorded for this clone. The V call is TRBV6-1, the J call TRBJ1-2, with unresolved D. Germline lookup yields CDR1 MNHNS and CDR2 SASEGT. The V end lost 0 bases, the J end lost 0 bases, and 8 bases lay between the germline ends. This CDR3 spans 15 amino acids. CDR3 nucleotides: TGTGCCAGCAGTGAAGCCGAGGGAACTAACTATGGCTACACCTTC. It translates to CASSEAEGTNYGYTF.

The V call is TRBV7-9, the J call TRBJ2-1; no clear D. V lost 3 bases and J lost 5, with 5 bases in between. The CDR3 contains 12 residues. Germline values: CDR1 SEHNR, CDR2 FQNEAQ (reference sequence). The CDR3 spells CASSLTHNEQFF. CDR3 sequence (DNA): TGTGCCAGCAGCTTGACTCACAATGAGCAGTTCTTC.

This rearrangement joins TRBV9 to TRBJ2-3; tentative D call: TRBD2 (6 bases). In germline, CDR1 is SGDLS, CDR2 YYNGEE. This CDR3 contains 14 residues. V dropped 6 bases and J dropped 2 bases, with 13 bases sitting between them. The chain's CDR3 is CASTGGIDTDTQYF. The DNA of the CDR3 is TGTGCCAGCACCGGGGGAATCGACACAGATACGCAGTATTTT. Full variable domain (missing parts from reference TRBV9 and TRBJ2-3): DSGVTQTPKHLITATGQRVTLRCSPRSGDLSVYWYQQSLDQGLQFLIQYYNGEERAKGNILERFSAQQFPDLHSELNLSSLELGDSALYFCASTGGIDTDTQYFGPGTRLTVL.

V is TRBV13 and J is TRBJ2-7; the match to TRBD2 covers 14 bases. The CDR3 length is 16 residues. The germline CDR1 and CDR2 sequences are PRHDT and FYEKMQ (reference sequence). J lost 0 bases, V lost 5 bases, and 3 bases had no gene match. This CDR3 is CASSPGTSGSSYEQYF. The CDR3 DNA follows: TGTGCCAGCAGCCCCGGGACTAGCGGGAGCTCCTACGAGCAGTACTTC.

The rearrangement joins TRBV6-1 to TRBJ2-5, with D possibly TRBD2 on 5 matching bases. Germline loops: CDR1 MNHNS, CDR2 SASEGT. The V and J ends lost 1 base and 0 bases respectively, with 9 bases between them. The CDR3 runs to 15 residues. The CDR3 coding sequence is TGTGCCAGCAGTGAAGGGGCCGGGGACCAAGAGACCCAGTACTTC. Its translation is CASSEGAGDQETQYF.

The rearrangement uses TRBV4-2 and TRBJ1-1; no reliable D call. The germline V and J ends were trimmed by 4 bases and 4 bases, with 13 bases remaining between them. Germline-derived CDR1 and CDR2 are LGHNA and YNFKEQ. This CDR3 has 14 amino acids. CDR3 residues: CASSPSGVGTEAFF. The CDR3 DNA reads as TGTGCCAGCAGCCCGTCCGGAGTTGGCACTGAAGCTTTCTTT.

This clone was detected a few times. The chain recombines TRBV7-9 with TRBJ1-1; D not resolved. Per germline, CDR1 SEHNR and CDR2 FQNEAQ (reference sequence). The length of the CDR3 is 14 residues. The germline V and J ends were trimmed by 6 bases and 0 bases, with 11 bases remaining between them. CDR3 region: CASSYSSLNTEAFF. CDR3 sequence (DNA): TGTGCCAGCAGTTACTCGTCTCTGAACACTGAAGCTTTCTTT.

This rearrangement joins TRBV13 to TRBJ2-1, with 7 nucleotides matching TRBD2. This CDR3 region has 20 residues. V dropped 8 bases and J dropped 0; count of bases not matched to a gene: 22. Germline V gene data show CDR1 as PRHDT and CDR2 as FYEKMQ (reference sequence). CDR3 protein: CASASSIRGVPLSSYNEQFF. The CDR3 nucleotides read TGTGCCAGCGCCTCAAGTATTCGGGGGGTCCCCCTGAGCTCCTACAATGAGCAGTTCTTC.

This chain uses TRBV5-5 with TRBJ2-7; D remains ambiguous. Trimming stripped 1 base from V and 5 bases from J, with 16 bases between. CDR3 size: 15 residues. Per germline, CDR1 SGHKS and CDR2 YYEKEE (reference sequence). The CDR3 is CASSLIAAGPNEQYF. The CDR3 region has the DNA TGTGCCAGCAGCTTGATTGCCGCAGGCCCAAACGAGCAGTACTTC.

Here the CDR3 reads CASSTSGSFSDTQYF. The CDR3, as DNA: TGTGCCAGTTCAACTAGCGGGAGTTTTTCGGATACGCAGTATTTT. The chain links TRBV7-3 to TRBJ2-3; TRBD2 aligns across 11 bases. From germline, CDR1 is SGHTA and CDR2 FQGTGA. The J segment lost 6 bases and the V segment lost 9 bases, leaving 11 bases of the junction unmatched. CDR3 length: 15 amino acids.

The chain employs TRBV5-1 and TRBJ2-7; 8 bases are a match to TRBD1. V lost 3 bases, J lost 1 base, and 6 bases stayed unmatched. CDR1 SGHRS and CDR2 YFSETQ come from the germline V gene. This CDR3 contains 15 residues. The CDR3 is CASSSPGQASYEQYF. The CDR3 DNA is TGCGCCAGCAGCTCGCCGGGACAGGCGTCCTACGAGCAGTACTTC.

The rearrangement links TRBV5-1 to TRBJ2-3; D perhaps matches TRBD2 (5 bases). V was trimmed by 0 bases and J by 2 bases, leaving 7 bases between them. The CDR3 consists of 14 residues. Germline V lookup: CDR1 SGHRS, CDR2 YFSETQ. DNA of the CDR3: TGCGCCAGCAGCTTGGGGGGAGCCACAGATACGCAGTATTTT. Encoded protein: CASSLGGATDTQYF.

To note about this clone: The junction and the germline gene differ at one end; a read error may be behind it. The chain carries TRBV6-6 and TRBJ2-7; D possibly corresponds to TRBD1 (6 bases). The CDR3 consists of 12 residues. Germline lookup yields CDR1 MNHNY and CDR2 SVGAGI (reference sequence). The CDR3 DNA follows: TGTGCCATCAGTGATCCAGGGGAAGAGCAGTACTTC. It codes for CAISDPGEEQYF.

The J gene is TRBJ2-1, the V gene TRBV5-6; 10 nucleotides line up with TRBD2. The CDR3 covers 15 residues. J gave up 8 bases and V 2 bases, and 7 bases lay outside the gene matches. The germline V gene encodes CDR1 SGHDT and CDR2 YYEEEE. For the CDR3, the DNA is TGTGCCAGCAGCTTTCGTACTAGCGGGACGGATGAGCAGTTCTTC. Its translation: CASSFRTSGTDEQFF.

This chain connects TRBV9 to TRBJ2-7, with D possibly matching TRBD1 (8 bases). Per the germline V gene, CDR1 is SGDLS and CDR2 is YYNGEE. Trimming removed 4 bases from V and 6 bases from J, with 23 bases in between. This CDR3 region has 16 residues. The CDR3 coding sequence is TGTGCCAGCAGCCCCAGGGGGCAGCGGGATCCGTTCGAGCAGTACTTC. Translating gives CASSPRGQRDPFEQYF. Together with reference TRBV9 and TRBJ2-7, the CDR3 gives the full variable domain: DSGVTQTPKHLITATGQRVTLRCSPRSGDLSVYWYQQSLDQGLQFLIQYYNGEERAKGNILERFSAQQFPDLHSELNLSSLELGDSALYFCASSPRGQRDPFEQYFGPGTRLTVT.

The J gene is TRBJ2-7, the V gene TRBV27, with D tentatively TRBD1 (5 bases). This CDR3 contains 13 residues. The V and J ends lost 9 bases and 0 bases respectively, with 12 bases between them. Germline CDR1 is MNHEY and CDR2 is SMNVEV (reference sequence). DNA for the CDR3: TGTGCCAGTTATTCCAGGGTCTCCTACGAGCAGTACTTC. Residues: CASYSRVSYEQYF.